Presented here are 30 T cell receptor beta chains from one specimen sequenced in a study of T cell responses to AZD1222 COVID-19 vaccine. Profiling relied on immunoSEQ multiplex PCR, and the TCRdb table lists in-frame clones only, not all of them. The table includes about 140,000 clones, 85% to 95% detected once. Source: peripheral blood, taken on day 0 of AZD1222 vaccination. Every receptor here comes from an adult in good health.

The chain has TRBV9 and TRBJ2-2; no definite D call. Germline V gives CDR1 SGDLS, CDR2 YYNGEE. CDR3 size: 14 residues. V was pared by 3 bases and J by 7 bases, with 13 bases between. The CDR3: CASSAPGSVGELFF. Here the CDR3 DNA reads TGTGCCAGCAGCGCTCCTGGGTCCGTCGGGGAGCTGTTTTTT.

This rearrangement joins TRBV5-6 to TRBJ1-3; D remains unclear. V was shortened by 4 bases and J by 0 bases, with 14 bases between the two germline ends. The CDR3 has 16 amino acids. CDR1 is SGHDT, CDR2 YYEEEE, per germline. CDR3 residues: CASSQVFAASGNTIYF. The CDR3 DNA follows: TGTGCCAGCAGCCAGGTTTTTGCTGCCTCTGGAAACACCATATATTTT.

The chain couples TRBV3-1 (or the pseudogene TRBV3-2) to TRBJ1-6; TRBD1 is a possible D gene (5 bases). Germline values: CDR1 LGHDT, CDR2 YNNKEL (reference sequence). There are 18 residues in the CDR3. V lost 1 base, J lost 5 bases, and 18 bases lay in between. The CDR3 loop is CASSQVGSWGTDNSPLHF. In DNA, the CDR3 is TGTGCCAGCAGCCAAGTGGGGTCCTGGGGGACGGATAATTCACCCCTCCACTTT.

This clone appeared a few times. CDR3 coding DNA: TGTGCCACCAGGCGGACAGGGGACTCCTACGAGCAGTACTTC. It codes for CATRRTGDSYEQYF. The chain carries TRBV15 and TRBJ2-7, with 9 bases matching TRBD1. This CDR3 contains 14 residues. Per germline, CDR1 LNHNV and CDR2 YYDKDF (reference sequence). Trimming took 6 bases from V and 0 from J; bases not matched to a gene: 3.

The J gene is TRBJ1-1, the V gene TRBV11-2; D is ambiguous. This CDR3 is 13 amino acids long. V lost 5 bases to trimming and J lost 0 bases, with 7 bases between them. CDR1 and CDR2 from the germline V gene are SGHAT and FQNNGV. This CDR3 is CASSPRLNTEAFF. For the CDR3, the DNA is TGTGCCAGCAGCCCGCGACTGAACACTGAAGCTTTCTTT.

The chain links TRBV19 to TRBJ2-1; TRBD2 matches 13 bases. CDR1 and CDR2 (germline): LNHDA, SQIVND (reference sequence). The CDR3 loop spans 15 amino acids. The J segment lost 9 bases and the V segment lost 5 bases, leaving 7 bases of the junction unmatched. The CDR3 here is CASSPGLAGWGEQFF. DNA of the CDR3: TGTGCCAGTAGTCCGGGACTAGCGGGGTGGGGTGAGCAGTTCTTC.

The chain links TRBV25-1 to TRBJ2-7, with D unclear. The CDR3 is 12 residues long. V was shortened by 3 bases and J by 4 bases, with 7 bases between the two germline ends. Germline CDR1 and CDR2: MGHDK and SYGVNS. The CDR3 DNA reads as TGTGCCAGCAGTGACTTTAAATACGAGCAGTACTTC. It yields the protein CASSDFKYEQYF.

Here the CDR3 DNA reads TGTGCCAGTAGTATTGAAGAGGCTAACTATGGCTACACCTTC. It translates to CASSIEEANYGYTF. The chain combines TRBV19 with TRBJ1-2; D is undetermined. The V gene's germline CDR1 is LNHDA and CDR2 SQIVND (reference sequence). The CDR3 length is 14 residues. V lost 3 bases and J 0 bases, leaving 8 bases between the germline ends. Using reference TRBV19 and TRBJ1-2 for the parts outside the CDR3, the full variable domain is DGGITQSPKYLFRKEGQNVTLSCEQNLNHDAMYWYRQDPGQGLRLIYYSQIVNDFQKGDIAEGYSVSREKKESFPLTVTSAQKNPTAFYLCASSIEEANYGYTFGSGTRLTVV.

The V call is TRBV5-4, the J call TRBJ2-7, with D perhaps matching TRBD2 (5 bases). CDR3 length: 14 amino acids. Germline CDR1 and CDR2: SGHNT and YYREEE (reference sequence). V lost 1 base, J lost 3 bases, and 11 bases lay in between. The CDR3 sequence is CASSLYPSSYEQYF. CDR3 sequence (DNA): TGTGCCAGCAGCTTGTATCCTAGCAGCTACGAGCAGTACTTC. Looking up the rest from reference TRBV5-4 and TRBJ2-7 gives the full variable domain: ETGVTQSPTHLIKTRGQQVTLRCSSQSGHNTVSWYQQALGQGPQFIFQYYREEENGRGNFPPRFSGLQFPNYSSELNVNALELDDSALYLCASSLYPSSYEQYFGPGTRLTVT.

The chain uses TRBV6-5 and TRBJ2-5; unclear D gene. The germline gives CDR1 MNHEY, CDR2 SVGAGI. V was pared by 6 bases and J by 5 bases, with 10 bases between. CDR3 length equals 12 residues. CDR3 in amino acids: CASRGSFETQYF. The CDR3 region has the DNA TGTGCCAGCAGAGGCAGTTTCGAGACCCAGTACTTC.

This rearrangement joins TRBV29-1 to TRBJ1-2, with 8 nucleotides matching TRBD1. The CDR3 totals 12 residues. J lost 8 bases, V lost 6 bases, and 8 bases had no gene match. The V gene's germline CDR1 is SQVTM and CDR2 ANQGSEA. The DNA of the CDR3 is TGCAGCGTGGGACAGGTTTCTACGGGCTACACCTTC. It is translated as CSVGQVSTGYTF.

The gene calls are TRBV24-1 and TRBJ1-5; weak D call: TRBD1 (6 bases). CDR1 is KGHDR and CDR2 is SFDVKD in the germline V gene. V lost 9 bases, J lost 0 bases, and 11 bases lay in between. The CDR3 length is 14 residues. CDR3 bases: TGTGCCACCTCGGGGGCGAGTAGCAATCAGCCCCAGCATTTT. Amino acid sequence: CATSGASSNQPQHF.

The chain couples TRBV27 to TRBJ1-6; no clear D. Per the germline V gene, CDR1 is MNHEY and CDR2 is SMNVEV (reference sequence). This CDR3 is 17 amino acids long. V gave up 4 bases and J gave up 9 bases, with 22 bases separating them. The chain's CDR3 is CASSSAIWGNRGSPLHF. The CDR3 DNA reads TGTGCCAGCAGTTCCGCGATTTGGGGAAATCGGGGTTCACCCCTCCACTTT.

CDR3 protein: CASSKGQGSNTQYF. The CDR3 nucleotides are TGTGCCAGCAGCAAGGGACAGGGTTCTAATACGCAGTATTTT. The chain has TRBV6-4 and TRBJ2-3; 9 bases fit TRBD1. The V gene's germline CDR1 is MRHNA and CDR2 SNTAGT. V was pared by 6 bases and J by 7 bases, with 8 bases of the junction left unmatched. The CDR3 consists of 14 residues.

V usage is TRBV19 and J usage is TRBJ2-5; 8 bases agree with TRBD2. Germline V gives CDR1 LNHDA, CDR2 SQIVND (reference sequence). This CDR3 is 13 amino acids long. Trimming took 10 bases from V and 2 from J; bases not matched to a gene: 6. This chain's CDR3 is CATTGGGQETQYF. The CDR3 coding sequence is TGTGCCACTACGGGCGGGGGGCAAGAGACCCAGTACTTC.

The chain joins TRBV29-1 to TRBJ1-4, with 8 bases that match TRBD1. CDR1 is SQVTM, CDR2 ANQGSEA, per germline. The CDR3 sequence is 14 residues long. Trimming cost V 3 bases and J 4 bases; bases outside gene matches: 4. CDR3 nucleotide sequence: TGCAGCGTTGATAGGACAGGGAGTAATGAAAAACTGTTTTTT. This encodes CSVDRTGSNEKLFF.

This clone has only one observation. V and J are TRBV30 and TRBJ1-2; 9 nucleotides match TRBD1. The CDR3 is 14 residues long. Germline lookup yields CDR1 GTSNPN and CDR2 SVGIG (reference sequence). The J segment lost 5 bases and the V segment lost 0 bases, leaving 4 bases of the junction unmatched. The CDR3 DNA sequence: TGTGCCTGGAGTGTAGGACAGGGGAGTTATGGCTACACCTTC. It is translated as CAWSVGQGSYGYTF.

A single count supports this clone. The gene calls are TRBV7-8 and TRBJ2-4; 11 bases map to TRBD1. V trimming: 4 bases; J trimming: 8 bases; junction bases outside the gene matches: 1. This CDR3 is 13 amino acids long. The V gene's germline CDR1 is SGHVS and CDR2 FQNEAQ. CDR3 nucleotides: TGTGCCAGCAGCTCGGACAGGGGGCACATTCAGTACTTC. It translates to CASSSDRGHIQYF.

This clone has only a few counts. This chain connects TRBV30 to TRBJ1-2, with 8 bases that match TRBD1. The trim removed 1 base at V and 4 bases at J, leaving 2 bases unmatched. CDR1 is GTSNPN and CDR2 is SVGIG in the germline V gene (reference sequence). This CDR3 spans 13 amino acids. The CDR3 coding sequence is TGTGCCTGGAGTGCGACAGGGGTCTATGGCTACACCTTC. It translates to CAWSATGVYGYTF.

The V and J genes are TRBV20-1 and TRBJ2-3; D not certain. The germline V gene encodes CDR1 DFQATT and CDR2 SNEGSKA (reference sequence). The length of the CDR3 is 12 residues. V was clipped by 3 bases and J by 4 bases, with 8 bases between them. The CDR3 DNA is TGCAGTGCTAGTCCTACTCCAGATACGCAGTATTTT. Protein sequence: CSASPTPDTQYF.

The rearrangement joins TRBV11-1 to TRBJ2-5, with TRBD2 as a possible D gene (5 bases). Germline CDR1 reads SGHAT; CDR2 reads FQDESV (reference sequence). CDR3 length: 15 residues. The V gene lost 2 bases and the J gene lost 5 bases, with 15 bases spanning the gap. This CDR3 reads CASSLSAPGGETQYF. CDR3 in DNA: TGTGCCAGCAGCTTATCGGCGCCCGGCGGGGAGACCCAGTACTTC.

J is TRBJ1-3 and V is TRBV29-1; D ambiguous. V gave up 4 bases and J gave up 2 bases, with 6 bases separating them. CDR1 and CDR2 (germline): SQVTM, ANQGSEA. The CDR3 extends over 12 amino acids. The CDR3 spells CSVATPGNTIYF. For the CDR3, the DNA is TGCAGCGTTGCGACTCCTGGAAACACCATATATTTT.

The chain couples TRBV30 to TRBJ2-4; D might be TRBD2 (5 bases). Germline V lookup: CDR1 GTSNPN, CDR2 SVGIG (reference sequence). This CDR3 is built from 14 residues. V was cut by 3 bases and J by 1 base, with 10 bases left in between. DNA for the CDR3: TGTGCCTGGAGGCTAAGAGGGGCCAAAAACATTCAGTACTTC. Translated: CAWRLRGAKNIQYF.

V is TRBV5-3 and J is TRBJ1-2; D gene unclear. Being an ORF, TRBV5-3 has a function that is uncertain. This CDR3 spans 14 amino acids. V was trimmed by 4 bases and J by 4 bases, leaving 14 bases between them. The chain's CDR3 is CARSQRGNSYGYTF. Written as DNA, the CDR3 is TGTGCCAGAAGCCAGCGGGGTAACTCCTATGGCTACACCTTC.

This chain joins TRBV4-3 and TRBJ2-1; TRBD2 matches 13 bases. Germline V gene lookup returns CDR1 LGHNA and CDR2 YSLEER. V was pared by 2 bases and J by 7 bases, with 5 bases of the junction left unmatched. This CDR3 is 16 amino acids long. The CDR3 nucleotides read TGCGCCAGCAGCCAAATACTAGCGGGGGGGTCAAATGAGCAGTTCTTC. Translated, it gives CASSQILAGGSNEQFF.

V is TRBV27 and J is TRBJ1-2; TRBD1 agrees at 7 bases. With V trimmed by 4 bases and J by 2 bases, 10 bases remained unmatched. There are 16 residues in the CDR3. Germline V gene sequence: CDR1 MNHEY, CDR2 SMNVEV (reference sequence). The chain's CDR3 is CASSSGGTESNYGYTF. For the CDR3, the DNA is TGTGCCAGCAGTTCCGGGGGGACAGAAAGCAACTATGGCTACACCTTC.

The chain joins TRBV4-3 to TRBJ1-6; D remains unclear. V was trimmed by 3 bases and J by 2 bases, leaving 5 bases between them. Per the germline V gene, CDR1 is LGHNA and CDR2 is YSLEER. The CDR3 covers 14 residues. This CDR3 is CASSQTAYNSPLHF. CDR3 DNA: TGCGCCAGCAGCCAGACGGCCTATAATTCACCCCTCCACTTT.

This chain links TRBV9 with TRBJ1-2; TRBD1 might be the D (6 bases). The CDR3 spans 15 residues. Trimming removed 3 bases from V and 0 bases from J, with 12 bases in between. Germline CDR1 SGDLS, CDR2 YYNGEE. The CDR3 DNA reads as TGTGCCAGCAGCGCGGAACAGGGACCTAACTATGGCTACACCTTC. Residues: CASSAEQGPNYGYTF.

The chain is built from TRBV6-2 or TRBV6-3 and TRBJ2-3; D not certain. The V and J ends lost 5 bases and 4 bases respectively, with 13 bases between them. CDR3 length equals 14 residues. Germline V CDR1 and CDR2: MNHEY, SVGEGT. CDR3 residues: CASSPRQPSDTQYF. The CDR3 nucleotides are TGTGCCAGCAGTCCACGGCAGCCATCAGATACGCAGTATTTT.

Of note for this clone: The sample carries other DNA sequences with the same CDR3. This sequence joins TRBV6-5 and TRBJ2-7; TRBD1 is a possible D gene (5 bases). Germline assignment: CDR1 MNHEY and CDR2 SVGAGI. Trimming cost V 6 bases and J 0 bases, with 6 bases left between them. CDR3 size: 12 residues. The CDR3 bases are TGTGCCAGCAGCAGGGACTCCTACGAGCAGTACTTC. Amino acids: CASSRDSYEQYF.